This TCR beta chain was observed in a study of molecular identifiers for immune sequencing clone quantification. Generation of bulk TCR libraries relied on previously described methods and listed TCR primers. MiXCR was run by TCRdb on the PCR reads, yielding one entry per CDR3 protein. The data hold about half a million distinct CDR3 sequences, with around 25% observed a single time. Turning to this clonotype: Germline is not matched at one junction end, which may reflect a read error.

The CDR3 contains 15 residues. Germline assignment: CDR1 LGHNA and CDR2 YSLEER. The sequence was obtained from a human donor in good health. Some libraries in this study had Jurkat cell RNA spiked in. The V call is TRBV4-3, the J call TRBJ2-3; D not resolved. Sequenced: naive CD8+ T cells from blood, with Jurkat cell RNA spiked in. Subset of the sample: FACS-sorted CD8+CD4-CCR7+CD45RA+ naive T cells. This CDR3 reads CANSQDLYFTDTQYF. The CDR3 coding sequence is TGCGCCAACAGCCAAGATCTATACTTCACAGATACGCAGTATTTT.